This T cell receptor beta chain came from a study of patients and donors after allogeneic stem cell transplantation. Each CDR3 protein gets one entry after TCRdb re-called the RT-PCR reads with MiXCR. The sample consists of approximately 150,000 distinct CDR3 sequences, 30% of them appearing once. Germline CDR1 reads MNHEY; CDR2 reads SMNVEV (reference sequence). This CDR3 region has 17 residues. V lost 0 bases and J 4 bases, leaving 17 bases between the germline ends. This chain joins TRBV27 and TRBJ2-3; possible D gene TRBD2, 6 bases. Sequences were obtained from blood, either unsorted or a sorted T cell fraction (not recorded which). This TCR was recovered from a human donor who was either an allogeneic HSCT recipient or a stem cell or donor lymphocyte infusion donor (not recorded which). It is not recorded whose cells these are; they may come from a transplant donor. The CDR3 nucleotides read TGTGCCAGCAGTTTATCGATCACGGCCGGGAGCGCAGATACGCAGTATTTT. Translated: CASSLSITAGSADTQYF.